This section outlines one T cell receptor beta chain sequence together with its context. There is no known antigen for this receptor. The record has no base qualities; no much larger clone is one base away. The sample's time point label, in plain terms: patch test 1, 2 weeks after DPC sensitization. The treatment or condition tag for this specimen amounts to: therapeutic diphenylcyclopropenone sensitization with weekly scalp DPC. Blood at each patch-test visit was drawn before the patch test was applied. Eligible patients were aged 18 to 70, diagnosed with alopecia, deemed suitable for DPC therapy, and excluded if pregnant. Total RNA was extracted from unfractionated whole blood collected in Tempus Blood RNA tubes. The data were taken from a study of human T cells and chemical hapten exposure (dated by TCRdb to the early 2020s). With respect to the entire study: For sensitization, 2% DPC in acetone was applied to a roughly 2 cm by roughly 2 cm area of upper inner arm skin. Throughout the approximately 23-week study period, patients were also given weekly therapeutic DPC doses on the scalp. Patch testing was performed on the upper back with Finn chambers containing 0.01% DPC, and the patch tests were scored after 6 days according to International Contact Dermatitis Research Group standards. Alopecia areata with under or over 50% scalp involvement, alopecia totalis and alopecia universalis were represented in the patient cohort, which was mostly female. The libraries were sequenced as a pool, and the TCR yield per sample differed mostly because of small variations in library volumes within the pool. In alopecia patients, the study followed how the peripheral blood TCR repertoire changed in vivo over primary and secondary sensitization to diphenylcyclopropenone (DPC), a hapten. Blood was sampled from patients pre-sensitization (week 0) and at 2, 6 and about 24 weeks after DPC sensitization. For TCR sequencing, blood came from 25 to 30 alopecia patients at anywhere from one to four time points (pre-sensitization, 2, 6 and 24 weeks).

V and J lose 4 bases and 1 base, and a span of 18 bases separates them. CDR1 SGHNT and CDR2 YYREEE are derived from the germline V gene (reference sequence). The CDR3 numbers 16 residues from cysteine through phenylalanine. The kept DNA is CDR3 alone, 48 bases in frame from the first base. Points the paper makes about the study in general: All patients had alopecia, a presumed autoimmune disease, so their immune response might differ from that of healthy individuals. Significantly more large CDR3 similarity clusters were formed by expanded TCRs than by pre-sensitization or healthy control sets, consistent with antigen-driven responses. The number of PT1 expanded TCRs positively correlated with patch test score, significant at thresholds 8, 16 and 32 but not 4. No change with DPC sensitization was found in the number of TCRs above 1 in 1000 frequency, and no evidence of global repertoire structure alterations was found. Repeated subsampling changed both the strength of the expansion versus patch-test correlation and the threshold at which that correlation became significant.

The library was prepared using RACE. Sequencing relied on a NextSeq 500. Library preparation attached unique molecular identifiers to individual cDNA molecules for quantitative, reproducible TCR counting. From each blood RNA sample, both TCR alpha and TCR beta chains were sequenced. On the authors' methods: A median of approximately 100,000 TCRs per sample was observed, with a range of roughly 23,224 to 700,000. The Decombinator software suite was used to annotate V, J and CDR3 in the TCR reads. For PS versus PT1 abundance plots, all samples were subsampled to the same number of TCRs (28,000). Expanded TCRs were defined as absent before sensitization and observed at least eight times at the 2-week time point. TCRdb reanalyzed the raw reads on its own, using fastp at Q25 for trimming and MiXCR for clone calling, and kept in-frame beta chains. One record per CDR3 amino acid sequence lists the most common genes and DNA. For this entry, the V and J calls and clone size follow TCRdb and not the study's own pipeline. In all, the sample holds about 360,000 distinct CDR3 sequences, and 5.5% to 8% of those were seen once. Approximately 8% of the sample is in the top ten clones.

The starting material was whole blood, obtained in connection with sensitization to the hapten diphenylcyclopropenone (DPC). The rearrangement combines TRBV5-4 with TRBJ2-7, and perhaps TRBD1 as D gene, on 6 matching bases. The receptor's source is a young woman with alopecia areata. Some clones in this sample may be carry-over from other donors' samples. The DNA sequence is as follows: TGTGCCAGCAGCACCGCCACAGGGATGCCATCCTACGAGCAGTACTTC. Translated, it reads CASSTATGMPSYEQYF.